The source of this T cell receptor beta chain is a study of cytomegalovirus exposure and HLA in healthy donors. Study-level points and caveats: Later, an analysis showed that TCR beta chains associated with HLA were more clonally expanded than others that were equally common.

The PCR had 60 Vbeta and 13 Jbeta primers. Measured with immunoSEQ multiplex PCR; TCRdb has only the in-frame clones, and not every one. The top ten hold about 4.6% of the sample, which has under 200,000 clones, around 80% seen once. Healthy bone marrow donors supplied every sample. With V trimmed by 3 bases and J by 1 base, 11 bases remained unmatched. The germline V gene has CDR1 SEHNR and CDR2 FQNEAQ (reference sequence). The CDR3 totals 18 residues. Worth noting for this clone: Its antigen is still unknown.

The receptor's source is a woman in her 30s in good health and CMV-seropositive. Sample: PBMCs. V is TRBV7-9 and J is TRBJ2-2, with 7 bases aligning to TRBD2. CDR3 in DNA: TGTGCCAGCAGCTTCCCGAGGGAGGGACGGATGAACACCGGGGAGCTGTTTTTT. Its translation is CASSFPREGRMNTGELFF.